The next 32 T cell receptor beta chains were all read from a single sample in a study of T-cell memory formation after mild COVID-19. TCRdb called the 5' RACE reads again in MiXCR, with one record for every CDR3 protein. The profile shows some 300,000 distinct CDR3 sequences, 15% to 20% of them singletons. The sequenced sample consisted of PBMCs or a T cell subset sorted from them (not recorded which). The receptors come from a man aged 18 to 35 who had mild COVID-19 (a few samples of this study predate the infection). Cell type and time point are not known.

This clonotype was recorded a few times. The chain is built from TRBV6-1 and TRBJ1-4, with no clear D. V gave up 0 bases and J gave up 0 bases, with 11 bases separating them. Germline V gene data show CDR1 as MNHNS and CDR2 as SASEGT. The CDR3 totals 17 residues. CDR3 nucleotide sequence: TGTGCCAGCAGTGAAGCACAATCGTGGACAACTAATGAAAAACTGTTTTTT. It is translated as CASSEAQSWTTNEKLFF.

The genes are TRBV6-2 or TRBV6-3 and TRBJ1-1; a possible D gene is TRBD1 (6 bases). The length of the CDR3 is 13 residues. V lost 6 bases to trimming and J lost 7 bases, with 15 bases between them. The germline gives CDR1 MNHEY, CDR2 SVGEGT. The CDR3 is CASSDRTSLEAFF. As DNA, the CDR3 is TGTGCCAGCAGCGACAGGACTAGCCTTGAAGCTTTCTTT.

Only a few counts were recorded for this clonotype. This chain's CDR3 is CASSSGAPYYGYTF. CDR3 bases: TGTGCCAGCAGTTCGGGGGCGCCTTACTATGGCTACACCTTC. V usage is TRBV28 and J usage is TRBJ1-2; a weak D match, TRBD1 (6 bases). CDR3 length equals 14 residues. Germline V gene sequence: CDR1 MDHEN, CDR2 SYDVKM. Trimming stripped 4 bases from V and 3 bases from J, with 12 bases between.

CDR3 in DNA: TGTGCCAGCACCATCCAAAGCCACAATGAGCAGTTCTTC. It is translated as CASTIQSHNEQFF. V is TRBV28 and J is TRBJ2-1; D unresolved. CDR1 and CDR2 (germline): MDHEN, SYDVKM. V dropped 7 bases and J dropped 5 bases, with 12 bases sitting between them. The CDR3 sequence is 13 residues long.

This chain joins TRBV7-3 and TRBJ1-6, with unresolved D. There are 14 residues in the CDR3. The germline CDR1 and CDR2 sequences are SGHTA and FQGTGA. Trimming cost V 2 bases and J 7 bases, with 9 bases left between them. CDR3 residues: CASSLGRINSPLHF. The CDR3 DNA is TGTGCCAGCAGCTTAGGGCGGATCAATTCACCCCTCCACTTT. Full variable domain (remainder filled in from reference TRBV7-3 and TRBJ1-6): GAGVSQTPSNKVTEKGKYVELRCDPISGHTALYWYRQSLGQGPEFLIYFQGTGAADDSGLPNDRFFAVRPEGSVSTLKIQRTERGDSAVYLCASSLGRINSPLHFGNGTRLTVT.

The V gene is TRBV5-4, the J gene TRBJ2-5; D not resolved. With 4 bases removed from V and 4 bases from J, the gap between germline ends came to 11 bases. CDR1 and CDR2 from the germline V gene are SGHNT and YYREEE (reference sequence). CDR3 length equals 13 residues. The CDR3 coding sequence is TGTGCCAGCAGCCCCGCCGTGACAGAGACCCAGTACTTC. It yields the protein CASSPAVTETQYF.

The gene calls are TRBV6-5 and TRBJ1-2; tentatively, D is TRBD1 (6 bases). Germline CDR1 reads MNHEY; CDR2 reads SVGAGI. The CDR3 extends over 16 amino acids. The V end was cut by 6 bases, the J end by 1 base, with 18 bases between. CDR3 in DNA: TGTGCCAGCAGCAGTATGAGGGGGGCAATTAACTATGGCTACACCTTC. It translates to CASSSMRGAINYGYTF.

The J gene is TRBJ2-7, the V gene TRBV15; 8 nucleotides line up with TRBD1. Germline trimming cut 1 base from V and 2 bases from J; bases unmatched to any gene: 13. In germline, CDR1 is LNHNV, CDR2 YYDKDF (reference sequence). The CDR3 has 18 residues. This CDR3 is CATSRGPGTTGGPYEQYV. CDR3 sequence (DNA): TGTGCCACCAGCAGAGGCCCCGGGACAACAGGGGGACCCTACGAGCAGTACGTC.

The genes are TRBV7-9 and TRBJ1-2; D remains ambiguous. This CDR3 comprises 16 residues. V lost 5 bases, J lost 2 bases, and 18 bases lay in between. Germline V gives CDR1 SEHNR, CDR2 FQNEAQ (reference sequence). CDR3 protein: CASSPIGSVSNYGYTF. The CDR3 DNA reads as TGTGCCAGCAGCCCAATAGGATCGGTTTCCAACTATGGCTACACCTTC.

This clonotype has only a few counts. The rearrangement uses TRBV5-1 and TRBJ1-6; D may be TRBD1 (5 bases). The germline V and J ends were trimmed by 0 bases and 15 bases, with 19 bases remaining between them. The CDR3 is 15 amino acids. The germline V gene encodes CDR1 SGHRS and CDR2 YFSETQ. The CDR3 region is CASSLENPTGTGLHF. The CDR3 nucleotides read TGCGCCAGCAGCTTGGAGAACCCAACGGGGACGGGCCTCCACTTT.

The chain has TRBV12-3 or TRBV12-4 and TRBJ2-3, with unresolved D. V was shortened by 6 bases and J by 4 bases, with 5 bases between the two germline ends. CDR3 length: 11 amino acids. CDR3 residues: CASRASDTQYF. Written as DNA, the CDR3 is TGTGCCAGCAGGGCGTCAGATACGCAGTATTTT.

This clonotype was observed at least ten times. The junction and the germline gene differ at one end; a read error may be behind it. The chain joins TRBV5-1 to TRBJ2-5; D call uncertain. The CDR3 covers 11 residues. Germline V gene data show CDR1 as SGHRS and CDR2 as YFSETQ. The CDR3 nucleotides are TGTGCCAGCAGCATCCAAGAGACCCAGTACTTC. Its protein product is CASSIQETQYF.

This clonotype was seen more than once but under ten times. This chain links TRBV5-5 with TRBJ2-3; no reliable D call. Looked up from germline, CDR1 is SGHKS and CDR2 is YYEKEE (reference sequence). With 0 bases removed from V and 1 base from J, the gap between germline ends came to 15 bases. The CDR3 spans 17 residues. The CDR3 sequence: CASSLAPWGLGTDTQYF. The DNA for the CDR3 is TGTGCCAGCAGCTTGGCCCCTTGGGGTCTGGGCACAGATACGCAGTATTTT.

As DNA, the CDR3 is TGTGCCAGCAGGCCCCGGACCGGTTACACAGATACGCAGTATTTT. It specifies CASRPRTGYTDTQYF. The chain is built from TRBV12-3 or TRBV12-4 and TRBJ2-3; D ambiguous. The CDR3 spans 15 residues. The V gene lost 6 bases and the J gene lost 2 bases, with 15 bases spanning the gap.

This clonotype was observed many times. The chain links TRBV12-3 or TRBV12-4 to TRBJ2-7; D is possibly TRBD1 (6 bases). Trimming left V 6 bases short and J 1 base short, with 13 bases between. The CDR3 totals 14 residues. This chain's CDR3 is CASRTRGSSYEQYF. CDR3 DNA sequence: TGTGCCAGCAGGACCAGGGGATCTTCCTACGAGCAGTACTTC.

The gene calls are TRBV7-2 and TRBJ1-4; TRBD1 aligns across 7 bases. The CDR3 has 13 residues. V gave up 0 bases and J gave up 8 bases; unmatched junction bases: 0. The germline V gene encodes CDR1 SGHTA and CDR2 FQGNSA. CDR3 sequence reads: CASSLARGEKLFF. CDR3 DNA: TGTGCCAGCAGCTTAGCCAGGGGGGAAAAACTGTTTTTT.

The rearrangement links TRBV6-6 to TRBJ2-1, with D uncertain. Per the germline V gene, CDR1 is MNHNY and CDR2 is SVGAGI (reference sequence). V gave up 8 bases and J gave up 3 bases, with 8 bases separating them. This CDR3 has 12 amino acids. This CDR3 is CASLSGYNEQFF. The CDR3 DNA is TGTGCCAGCCTGTCCGGCTACAATGAGCAGTTCTTC.

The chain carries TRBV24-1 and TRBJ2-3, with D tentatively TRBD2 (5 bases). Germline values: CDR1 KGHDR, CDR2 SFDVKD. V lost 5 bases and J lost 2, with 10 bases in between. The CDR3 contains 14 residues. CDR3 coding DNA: TGTGCCACCAGTGGAGGGCCGATCACAGATACGCAGTATTTT. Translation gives CATSGGPITDTQYF.

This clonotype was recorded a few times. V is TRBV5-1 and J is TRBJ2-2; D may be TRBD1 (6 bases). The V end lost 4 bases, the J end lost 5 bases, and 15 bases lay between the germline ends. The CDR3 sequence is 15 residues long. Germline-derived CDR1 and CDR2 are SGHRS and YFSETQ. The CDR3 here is CASSATLQGTGELFF. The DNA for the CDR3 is TGCGCCAGCAGCGCAACACTACAGGGAACCGGGGAGCTGTTTTTT.

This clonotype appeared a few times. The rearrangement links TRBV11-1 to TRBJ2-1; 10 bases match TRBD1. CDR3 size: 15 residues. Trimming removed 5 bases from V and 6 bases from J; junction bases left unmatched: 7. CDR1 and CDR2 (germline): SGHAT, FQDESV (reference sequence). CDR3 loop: CASSQGQGIINEQFF. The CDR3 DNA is TGTGCCAGCAGCCAGGGACAGGGGATCATCAATGAGCAGTTCTTC.

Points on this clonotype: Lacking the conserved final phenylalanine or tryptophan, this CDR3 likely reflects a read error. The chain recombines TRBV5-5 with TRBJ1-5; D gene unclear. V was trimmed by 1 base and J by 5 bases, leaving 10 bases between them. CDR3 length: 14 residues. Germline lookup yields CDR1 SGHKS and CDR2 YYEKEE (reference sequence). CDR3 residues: CASSLIWADQPQHL. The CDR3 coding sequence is TGTGCCAGCAGCTTGATATGGGCGGATCAGCCCCAGCATTTG.

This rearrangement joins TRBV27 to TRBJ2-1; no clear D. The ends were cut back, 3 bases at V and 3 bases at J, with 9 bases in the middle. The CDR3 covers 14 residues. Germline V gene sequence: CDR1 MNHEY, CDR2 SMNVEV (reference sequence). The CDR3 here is CASSFNGLYNEQFF. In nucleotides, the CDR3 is TGTGCCAGCAGTTTTAACGGCCTCTACAATGAGCAGTTCTTC.

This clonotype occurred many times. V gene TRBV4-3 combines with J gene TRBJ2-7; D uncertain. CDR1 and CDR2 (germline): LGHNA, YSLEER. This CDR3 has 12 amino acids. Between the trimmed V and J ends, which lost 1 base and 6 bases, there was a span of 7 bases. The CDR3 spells CASSQGGSEQYF. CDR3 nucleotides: TGCGCCAGCAGCCAAGGAGGCTCCGAGCAGTACTTC.

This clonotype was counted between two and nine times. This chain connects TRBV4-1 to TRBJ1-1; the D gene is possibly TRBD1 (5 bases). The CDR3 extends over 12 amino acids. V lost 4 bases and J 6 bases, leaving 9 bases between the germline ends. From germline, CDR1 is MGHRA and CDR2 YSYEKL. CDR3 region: CASSPQGSEAFF. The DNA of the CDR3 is TGCGCCAGCAGCCCCCAGGGTTCTGAAGCTTTCTTT.

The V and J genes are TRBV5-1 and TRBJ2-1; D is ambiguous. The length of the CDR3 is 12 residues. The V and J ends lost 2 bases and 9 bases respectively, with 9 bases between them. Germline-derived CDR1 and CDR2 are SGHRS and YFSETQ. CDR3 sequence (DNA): TGCGCCAGCAGCTTAGGGTTCGGTGAGCAGTTCTTC. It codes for CASSLGFGEQFF.

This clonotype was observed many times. The CDR3 DNA is TGTGCCAGCAGCCGGGGACAGGGTCAGGGCTACACCTTC. Translating it yields CASSRGQGQGYTF. The chain joins TRBV7-2 to TRBJ1-2; 9 bases fit TRBD1. V lost 5 bases and J lost 8; bases outside the gene matches: 6. Germline CDR1 reads SGHTA; CDR2 reads FQGNSA. The CDR3 has 13 amino acids. The full variable domain, completed using reference TRBV7-2 and TRBJ1-2, is GAGVSQSPSNKVTEKGKDVELRCDPISGHTALYWYRQSLGQGLEFLIYFQGNSAPDKSGLPSDRFSAERTGGSVSTLTIQRTQQEDSAVYLCASSRGQGQGYTFGSGTRLTVV.

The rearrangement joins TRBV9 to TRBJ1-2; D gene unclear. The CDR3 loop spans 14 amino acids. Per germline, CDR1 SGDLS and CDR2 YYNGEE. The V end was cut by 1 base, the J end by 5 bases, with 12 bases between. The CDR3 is CASSVRGSGYGYTF. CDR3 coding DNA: TGTGCCAGCAGCGTAAGAGGGTCTGGATATGGCTACACCTTC.

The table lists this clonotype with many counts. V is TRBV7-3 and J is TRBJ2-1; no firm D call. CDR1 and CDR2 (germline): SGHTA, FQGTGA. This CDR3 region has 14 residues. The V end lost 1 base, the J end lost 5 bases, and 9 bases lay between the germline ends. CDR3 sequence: CASSLNRLNNEQFF. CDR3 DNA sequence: TGTGCCAGCAGCTTAAACCGGCTTAACAATGAGCAGTTCTTC.

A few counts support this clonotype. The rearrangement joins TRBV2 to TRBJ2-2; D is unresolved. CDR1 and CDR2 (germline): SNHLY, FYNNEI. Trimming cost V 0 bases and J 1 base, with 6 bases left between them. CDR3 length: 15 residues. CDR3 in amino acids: CASSEAPMNTGELFF. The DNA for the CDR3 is TGTGCCAGCAGTGAAGCCCCAATGAACACCGGGGAGCTGTTTTTT.

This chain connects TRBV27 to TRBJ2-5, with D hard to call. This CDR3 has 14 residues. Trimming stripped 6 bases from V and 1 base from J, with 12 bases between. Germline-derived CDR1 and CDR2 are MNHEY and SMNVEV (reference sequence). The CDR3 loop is CASRMGWSQETQYF. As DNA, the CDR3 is TGTGCCAGCAGGATGGGTTGGTCCCAAGAGACCCAGTACTTC.

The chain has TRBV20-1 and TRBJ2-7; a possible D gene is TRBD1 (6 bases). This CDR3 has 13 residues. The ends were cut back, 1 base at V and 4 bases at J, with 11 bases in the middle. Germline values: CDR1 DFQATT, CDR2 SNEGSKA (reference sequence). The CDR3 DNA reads TGCAGTGCTAGAGCAGGGGCGACATACGAGCAGTACTTC. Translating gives CSARAGATYEQYF.

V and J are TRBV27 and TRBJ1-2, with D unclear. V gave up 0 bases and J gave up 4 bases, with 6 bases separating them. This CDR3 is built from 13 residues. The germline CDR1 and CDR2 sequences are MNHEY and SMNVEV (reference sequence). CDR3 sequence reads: CASSLSAGYGYTF. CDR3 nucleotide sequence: TGTGCCAGCAGTTTATCGGCCGGCTATGGCTACACCTTC.